This T cell receptor (beta chain) was recorded in a study of blood T cell repertoires in COVID-19. About the research overall: Samples representing acute and convalescent COVID-19 were sourced from the United States, Italy and Spain. PBMCs, B-cell-depleted T cells, or T cells were the source of the cDNA or gDNA that made up the material.

Methods used by the authors: It was from reference gene primer amplification that nucleated cell counts were estimated. Repertoires were generated with immunoSEQ multiplex PCR, while TCRdb's copy carries only in-frame clones and drops some. Clonal size and the V and J genes are those of that table, whereas D and trimming came from the DNA. The sample shows some 320,000 clones, approximately 90% of them seen only once. From germline, CDR1 is LGHNA and CDR2 YSLEER. Trimming took off 1 base at V and 0 bases at J, with 12 bases between the two ends. The CDR3 is 17 residues long. This receptor was obtained from a woman in her twenties or thirties who had recovered from COVID-19. Sequencing was carried out using peripheral blood. This chain joins TRBV4-3 and TRBJ1-4, with D hard to call. Here the CDR3 reads CASSQGSPGSTNEKLFF. The CDR3 coding sequence is TGCGCCAGCAGCCAAGGCAGCCCGGGTTCAACTAATGAAAAACTGTTTTTT.